The next 30 T cell receptor beta chains were all read from a single sample in a study of blood T cells in healthy people across ages. The use of a sample-barcoded 5' primer and a J-beta primer mix characterized a second PCR of about 7 to 12 cycles. TCRdb called the 5' RACE reads again in MiXCR, with one record for every CDR3 protein. The sample includes hundreds of thousands of distinct CDR3 sequences, roughly three fifths seen only once; the top ten take roughly 24%. What was sequenced was blood. These receptors were collected from a man in his forties in good health.

V and J are TRBV28 and TRBJ2-1, with D unclear. Per germline, CDR1 MDHEN and CDR2 SYDVKM. The CDR3 spans 12 residues. V lost 9 bases, J lost 7 bases, and 13 bases lay in between. CDR3 sequence (DNA): TGTGCCAGTAATCCTCTGGGGAATGAGCAGTTCTTC. This sequence encodes CASNPLGNEQFF.

The CDR3 DNA reads TGTGCCAGCAGCCTCGTTGGCCCAATCTCTAAGCGGGAGGGTGGATTAAGGGAGACCCAGTACTTC. Translating it yields CASSLVGPISKREGGLRETQYF. The chain has TRBV11-1 and TRBJ2-7, with 10 bases fitting TRBD2. The J call may be in error: the DNA end matches TRBJ2-5 better. CDR3 length: 22 residues. The V gene's germline CDR1 is SGHAT and CDR2 FQDESV (reference sequence).

This clonotype was recorded a few times. This sequence joins TRBV20-1 and TRBJ1-5; D gene ambiguous. V lost 5 bases to trimming and J lost 0 bases, with 11 bases between them. The CDR3 runs to 14 residues. CDR1 and CDR2 (germline): DFQATT, SNEGSKA (reference sequence). CDR3 amino acids: CSAADNLSNQPQHF. CDR3 nucleotides: TGCAGTGCTGCCGACAACCTTAGCAATCAGCCCCAGCATTTT.

This clonotype has a count of ten or more. The V call is TRBV11-2, the J call TRBJ2-1, with no clear D. This CDR3 has 12 amino acids. Germline CDR1 SGHAT, CDR2 FQNNGV. Trimming took off 2 bases at V and 4 bases at J, with 3 bases between the two ends. Here the CDR3 DNA reads TGTGCCAGCAGCTTAAATTACAATGAGCAGTTCTTC. Protein product: CASSLNYNEQFF.

In the case of this clonotype: At one end, the junction sequence differs from germline, possibly due to a read error. The gene calls are TRBV10-2 and TRBJ2-7, with D uncertain. CDR1 WSHSY and CDR2 SAAADI come from the germline V gene. The CDR3 runs 12 residues. The CDR3 sequence is CASRESAYEQYF. As DNA, the CDR3 is TGCGCCAGCAGGGAGTCTGCCTACGAGCAGTACTTC.

The chain employs TRBV28 and TRBJ1-2, with 7 nucleotides matching TRBD1. V was pared by 11 bases and J by 0 bases, with 6 bases of the junction left unmatched. This CDR3 contains 13 residues. Germline V gives CDR1 MDHEN, CDR2 SYDVKM. CDR3 coding DNA: TGTGCCGTAGACAGGGAGGCTAACTATGGCTACACCTTC. Translated, it gives CAVDREANYGYTF.

V is TRBV7-2 and J is TRBJ2-5, with 14 bases identical to TRBD2. The J segment lost 11 bases and the V segment lost 5 bases, leaving 13 bases of the junction unmatched. This CDR3 comprises 16 residues. CDR1 is SGHTA and CDR2 is FQGNSA in the germline V gene. The CDR3, as DNA: TGTGCCAGCAGCCAGACTAGCGGGAGGGCCATGAATGAGCAGTACTTC. This sequence encodes CASSQTSGRAMNEQYF.

The rearrangement joins TRBV6-2 or TRBV6-3 to TRBJ2-7, with 7 bases matching TRBD2. Germline values: CDR1 MNHEY, CDR2 SVGEGT. The CDR3 runs 14 residues. V trimming: 8 bases; J trimming: 5 bases; junction bases outside the gene matches: 12. CDR3 loop: CASGYGREFDEQYF. CDR3 coding DNA: TGTGCCAGCGGATATGGGCGGGAGTTCGACGAGCAGTACTTC.

This clonotype was detected only once. The V and J genes are TRBV5-5 and TRBJ2-7; 8 bases align to TRBD1. The CDR3 has 13 amino acids. Trimming removed 4 bases from V and 12 bases from J; junction bases left unmatched: 12. Germline V gene sequence: CDR1 SGHKS, CDR2 YYEKEE (reference sequence). In DNA form, the CDR3 reads TGTGCCAGCAGCGAACTTCTACAGGGGGTTCTGTACTTC. It is translated as CASSELLQGVLYF.

This rearrangement joins TRBV7-3 to TRBJ2-6; D tentatively fits TRBD1 or TRBD2 (6 bases each). The length of the CDR3 is 18 residues. CDR1 is SGHTA, CDR2 FQGTGA, per germline. V was pared by 5 bases and J by 0 bases, with 17 bases between. DNA of the CDR3: TGTGCCAGCAGCCCCCGTGGAGGGGGTATCTCTGGGGCCAACGTCCTGACTTTC. It specifies CASSPRGGGISGANVLTF.

The gene calls are TRBV27 and TRBJ1-2, with TRBD1 as a possible D gene (5 bases). Trimming cost V 3 bases and J 4 bases, with 15 bases left between them. Germline CDR1 is MNHEY and CDR2 is SMNVEV (reference sequence). The CDR3 has 15 amino acids. CDR3 protein: CASSFGGARSYGYTF. Here the CDR3 DNA reads TGTGCCAGCAGTTTTGGGGGTGCTCGGTCCTATGGCTACACCTTC.

This chain joins TRBV3-1 and TRBJ2-5, with D perhaps TRBD2 (6 bases). The germline CDR1 and CDR2 sequences are LGHDT and YNNKEL (reference sequence). The CDR3 loop spans 15 amino acids. Deletions cut 3 bases from V and 3 bases from J, with 14 bases between. The CDR3 here is CASSQTGTSKETQYF. CDR3 sequence (DNA): TGTGCCAGCAGCCAGACCGGGACTTCCAAAGAGACCCAGTACTTC.

The rearrangement links TRBV6-2 or TRBV6-3 to TRBJ2-3, with D unresolved. Looked up from germline, CDR1 is MNHEY and CDR2 is SVGEGT. The CDR3 sequence is 11 residues long. Trimming took 3 bases from V and 7 from J, leaving 5 bases between them. This CDR3 reads CASSYGYTQYF. CDR3 nucleotide sequence: TGTGCCAGCAGTTATGGATATACGCAGTATTTT.

The chain carries TRBV20-1 and TRBJ2-1; the match to TRBD2 covers 8 bases. CDR3 length equals 14 residues. Losses at the gene ends were 3 bases for V and 5 bases for J; bases not matched to a gene: 6. The germline V gene has CDR1 DFQATT and CDR2 SNEGSKA (reference sequence). The DNA of the CDR3 is TGCAGTGCTAGTCAGCTAGCGGGTCACAATGAGCAGTTCTTC. Translating gives CSASQLAGHNEQFF.

The chain uses TRBV18 and TRBJ2-7; TRBD1 matches 8 bases. After removal of 3 bases from V and 1 base from J, the junction contained 14 bases not matched to a gene. In germline, CDR1 is KGHSH, CDR2 LQKENI. The CDR3 has 18 amino acids. The CDR3 loop reads CASSPEDRVSRLSYEQYF. Written as DNA, the CDR3 is TGTGCCAGCTCACCCGAGGACAGGGTTTCGAGGTTATCCTACGAGCAGTACTTC. Together with reference TRBV18 and TRBJ2-7, the CDR3 gives the full variable domain: NAGVMQNPRHLVRRRGQEARLRCSPMKGHSHVYWYRQLPEEGLKFMVYLQKENIIDESGMPKERFSAEFPKEGPSILRIQQVVRGDSAAYFCASSPEDRVSRLSYEQYFGPGTRLTVT.

The count of this clonotype is one. The V call is TRBV24-1, the J call TRBJ2-1, with D possibly matching TRBD2 (5 bases). Trimming pared 0 bases from V and 1 base from J, leaving 9 bases between. Looked up from germline, CDR1 is KGHDR and CDR2 is SFDVKD. CDR3 length: 16 amino acids. CDR3 residues: CATSDLHGVSYNEQFF. CDR3 in DNA: TGTGCCACCAGTGATTTGCACGGGGTGTCCTACAATGAGCAGTTCTTC.

The chain uses TRBV7-9 and TRBJ1-5; a weak D match, TRBD1 (5 bases). CDR3 length: 12 residues. The V end was cut by 4 bases, the J end by 9 bases, with 10 bases between. The germline V gene encodes CDR1 SEHNR and CDR2 FQNEAQ (reference sequence). DNA for the CDR3: TGTGCCAGCAGCTCTCAGGGCCCGCCCCAGCATTTT. Its translation: CASSSQGPPQHF.

This clonotype was found a few times. The chain employs TRBV6-4 and TRBJ2-3; D might be TRBD2 (5 bases). CDR3 size: 14 residues. The V gene lost 3 bases and the J gene lost 6 bases, with 13 bases spanning the gap. The V gene's germline CDR1 is MRHNA and CDR2 SNTAGT. CDR3 nucleotides: TGTGCCAGCAGTGAGGAAGCGGCATCCGATACGCAGTATTTT. This sequence encodes CASSEEAASDTQYF.

The sample holds a few counts of this clonotype. V usage is TRBV20-1 and J usage is TRBJ2-5, with 8 positions matching TRBD1. This CDR3 is 15 amino acids long. V lost 1 base to trimming and J lost 5 bases; unmatched junction nucleotides: 9. CDR1 is DFQATT and CDR2 is SNEGSKA in the germline V gene (reference sequence). The CDR3 loop is CSARGAGGTRETQYF. CDR3 DNA sequence: TGCAGTGCTAGAGGTGCAGGGGGCACTAGGGAGACCCAGTACTTC.

The rearrangement uses TRBV7-2 and TRBJ2-3, with D uncertain. Trimming cost V 5 bases and J 2 bases, with 17 bases left between them. This CDR3 contains 16 residues. CDR1 SGHTA and CDR2 FQGNSA come from the germline V gene. CDR3 loop: CASSPSPQPSTDTQYF. The CDR3 DNA sequence: TGTGCCAGCAGCCCCTCCCCCCAGCCCTCCACAGATACGCAGTATTTT.

The CDR3 nucleotides read TGTGCCACCAGCTCCCCGGGGGTTAGCGGGAGCTCCTACAATGAGCAGTACTTC. Its protein product is CATSSPGVSGSSYNEQYF. The chain joins TRBV15 to TRBJ2-1, with TRBD2 matching 9 bases. The J call may be in error: the DNA end matches TRBJ2-7 better. This CDR3 region has 18 residues. Germline V gene sequence: CDR1 LNHNV, CDR2 YYDKDF (reference sequence).

This clonotype was seen a few times. The V call is TRBV6-4, the J call TRBJ2-3, with 7 bases fitting TRBD1. Per the germline V gene, CDR1 is MRHNA and CDR2 is SNTAGT. There are 14 residues in the CDR3. Trimming removed 8 bases from V and 6 bases from J; junction bases left unmatched: 11. The DNA of the CDR3 is TGTGCCAGCGGCGACAGGGTCGGGTCGGATACGCAGTATTTT. It specifies CASGDRVGSDTQYF.

The chain links TRBV9 to TRBJ1-2, with no clear D. The CDR3 totals 12 residues. Germline CDR1 and CDR2: SGDLS and YYNGEE. V was trimmed by 3 bases and J by 0 bases, leaving 3 bases between them. CDR3 residues: CASSDANYGYTF. Written as DNA, the CDR3 is TGTGCCAGCAGCGACGCTAACTATGGCTACACCTTC.

The chain employs TRBV7-3 and TRBJ2-3, with D possibly TRBD2 on 5 matching bases. V was shortened by 2 bases and J by 1 base, with 19 bases between the two germline ends. CDR1 and CDR2 (germline): SGHTA, FQGTGA. The CDR3 has 18 residues. The CDR3 nucleotides are TGTGCCAGCAGCTTAGGCGCCCGAGGGCGCCGTGGCACAGATACGCAGTATTTT. Residues: CASSLGARGRRGTDTQYF.

As to this clonotype: Germline and junction disagree at one end, which may indicate a read error. The chain recombines TRBV20-1 with TRBJ2-3, with unresolved D. This CDR3 contains 15 residues. The germline V gene encodes CDR1 DFQATT and CDR2 SNEGSKA (reference sequence). The CDR3 DNA reads as TGCGGTGCTAGAGATCCCATCAAGGGCACAGATACGCAGTATTTT. Its protein product is CGARDPIKGTDTQYF.

This clonotype was seen only once. The V call is TRBV7-9, the J call TRBJ1-5; D is unclear. CDR1 SEHNR and CDR2 FQNEAQ come from the germline V gene (reference sequence). The CDR3 has 15 amino acids. The V and J ends lost 5 bases and 4 bases respectively, with 15 bases between them. CDR3 amino acids: CASSPGGFGNQPQHF. The CDR3 coding sequence is TGTGCCAGCAGCCCCGGAGGTTTCGGGAATCAGCCCCAGCATTTT.

The chain is built from TRBV14 and TRBJ1-6, with D unclear. The CDR3 consists of 16 residues. The germline V and J ends were trimmed by 1 base and 0 bases, with 7 bases remaining between them. Germline lookup yields CDR1 SGHDN and CDR2 FVKESK. CDR3 loop: CASSQGLPSYNSPLHF. The CDR3 region has the DNA TGTGCCAGCAGCCAAGGACTCCCCTCCTATAATTCACCCCTCCACTTT. The complete variable domain, with remaining parts taken from reference TRBV14 and TRBJ1-6, reads EAGVTQFPSHSVIEKGQTVTLRCDPISGHDNLYWYRRVMGKEIKFLLHFVKESKQDESGMPNNRFLAERTGGTYSTLKVQPAELEDSGVYFCASSQGLPSYNSPLHFGNGTRLTVT.

CDR3 sequence reads: CATSDSGTGFSGANVLTF. The CDR3 DNA reads TGTGCCACCAGTGATTCGGGGACAGGTTTCTCTGGGGCCAACGTCCTGACTTTC. The genes are TRBV24-1 and TRBJ2-6; TRBD1 matches 8 bases. This CDR3 contains 18 residues. CDR1 and CDR2 from the germline V gene are KGHDR and SFDVKD. Unmatched junction bases numbered 5, after V lost 2 bases and J lost 0 bases.

Here the CDR3 DNA reads TGTGCCAGCAGCCCCTCGACTAGCCGGCCAGATACGCAGTATTTT. It encodes CASSPSTSRPDTQYF. This chain connects TRBV7-2 to TRBJ2-3; TRBD2 matches at 7 bases. Germline V gene sequence: CDR1 SGHTA, CDR2 FQGNSA. CDR3 size: 15 residues. The V gene end was trimmed by 5 bases and the J gene end by 4 bases; junction bases not matched to a gene: 9.

About this clonotype: A junction boundary mismatches the germline segment, possibly from a read error. The genes are TRBV7-7 and TRBJ2-1, with no clear D. This CDR3 region has 14 residues. Germline CDR1 is SSHAT and CDR2 is FNYEAQ (reference sequence). The CDR3 region is CASSSSWAPNEQFF. The CDR3 region has the DNA TGTGCTAGCAGTTCCTCGTGGGCACCCAATGAGCAGTTCTTC.